This T cell receptor beta chain was observed in a study of OX40 agonist ivuxolimab in advanced cancers. In this sample, this clone turned up a few times. CDR3 size: 14 residues. Deletions cut 6 bases from V and 2 bases from J, with 11 bases between. The germline CDR1 and CDR2 sequences are MNHNY and SVGAGI (reference sequence). Clones were read by immunoSEQ multiplex PCR, and TCRdb kept only the in-frame ones, dropping some. The sample includes 30,000 to 40,000 clones, 81% of them seen just once. This sequence joins TRBV6-6 and TRBJ1-5; tentative D call: TRBD1 (5 bases). Material: CD4+ or CD8+ T cells sorted from blood, obtained in a trial of the OX40 agonist ivuxolimab. The TCR comes from an adult with an advanced solid tumor such as melanoma, head and neck, liver or kidney cancer. The CDR3 spells CASRGLLGNQPQHF. CDR3 bases: TGTGCCAGCAGGGGGCTTCTCGGCAATCAGCCCCAGCATTTT.